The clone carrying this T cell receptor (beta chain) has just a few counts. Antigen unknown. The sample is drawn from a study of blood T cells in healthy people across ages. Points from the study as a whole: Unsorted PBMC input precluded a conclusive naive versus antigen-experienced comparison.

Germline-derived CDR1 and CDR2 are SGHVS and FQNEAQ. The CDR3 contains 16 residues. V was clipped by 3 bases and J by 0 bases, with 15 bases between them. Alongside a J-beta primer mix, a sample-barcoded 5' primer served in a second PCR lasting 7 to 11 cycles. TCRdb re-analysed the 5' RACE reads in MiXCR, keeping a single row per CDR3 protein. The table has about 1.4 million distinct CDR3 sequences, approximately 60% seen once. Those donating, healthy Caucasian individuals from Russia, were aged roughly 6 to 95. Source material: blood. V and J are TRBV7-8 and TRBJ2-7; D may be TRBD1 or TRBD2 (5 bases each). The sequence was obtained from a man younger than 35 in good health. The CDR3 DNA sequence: TGTGCCAGCAGCTTGGGCCCAAAGGGGAGCTCCTACGAGCAGTACTTC. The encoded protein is CASSLGPKGSSYEQYF.